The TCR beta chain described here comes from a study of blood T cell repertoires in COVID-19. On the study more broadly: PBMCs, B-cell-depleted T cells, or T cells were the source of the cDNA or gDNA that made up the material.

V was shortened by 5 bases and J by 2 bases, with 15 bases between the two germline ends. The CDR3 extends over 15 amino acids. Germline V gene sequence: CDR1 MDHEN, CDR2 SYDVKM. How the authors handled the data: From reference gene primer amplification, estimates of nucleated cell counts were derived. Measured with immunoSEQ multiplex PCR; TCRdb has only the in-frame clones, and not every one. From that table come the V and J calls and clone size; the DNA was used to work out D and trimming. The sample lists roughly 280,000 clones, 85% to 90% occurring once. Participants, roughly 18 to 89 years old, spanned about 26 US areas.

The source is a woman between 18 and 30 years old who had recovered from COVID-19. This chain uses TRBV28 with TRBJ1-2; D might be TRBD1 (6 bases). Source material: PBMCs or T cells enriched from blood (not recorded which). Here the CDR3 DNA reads TGTGCCAGCAGTCCTCAGGGGACGTCGAACTATGGCTACACCTTC. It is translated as CASSPQGTSNYGYTF.